The entry below gives a single T cell receptor beta chain sequence along with its context. Its antigen is as yet unknown. Genomic DNA of every subset was divided equally among multiple immunoSEQ plates. Sorted-subset replicate PCR reactions contained approximately 190 ng DNA, corresponding to some 30,000 T cell genomes. The data were produced by immunoSEQ multiplex PCR, yet TCRdb's version contains in-frame clones alone and is incomplete. This table holds over a million clones, about four fifths found once. V shed 7 bases and J shed 9 bases, with 22 bases lying between them. Germline lookup yields CDR1 SNHLY and CDR2 FYNNEI. The CDR3 totals 15 residues. This record comes from a study of shared clonotypes between healthy human individuals. Study-wide findings and caveats: For naive CD4 cells, roughly 5% of clonotypes were shared across a few donors. Few donors limited the genetic and exposure-history diversity represented.

The rearrangement joins TRBV2 to TRBJ2-1; TRBD1 is a possible D gene (6 bases). This TCR was recovered from a man younger than 35 in good health. Some clones in this sample may be carry-over from other donors' samples. Specimen: memory CD4+ T cells from PBMCs. Sample subset: CD45RA-negative fraction. This chain's CDR3 is CASTPEKGVYVEQFF. The CDR3 coding sequence is TGTGCCAGCACACCCGAGAAGGGGGTTTACGTTGAGCAGTTCTTC.